The following is a T cell receptor beta chain sequence with its context. Antigen unknown. This sample stems from a study of shared clonotypes between healthy human individuals. Overall study findings and caveats: There were few donors, and this limited the genetic and exposure-history diversity represented. Clonotypes that were shared across a handful of donors made up roughly 5% of naive CD4 clonotypes. Shared clonotypes across all four donors exceeded non-shared ones in generation probability.

It was CD45RO-negative cells, positively selected for CCR7, that made up naive CD8 cells, with terminally differentiated effector memory CD45RA+ cells excluded. Assay used: immunoSEQ multiplex PCR; TCRdb lists only in-frame clones, some missing. The sample contains over 2 million clones, about 95% of which appear only once. CDR1 is MDHEN and CDR2 is SYDVKM in the germline V gene. This CDR3 spans 14 amino acids. V lost 5 bases, J lost 0 bases, and 10 bases lay in between. The sequenced sample consisted of naive CD8+ T cells sorted from blood. V usage is TRBV28 and J usage is TRBJ2-5; D not resolved. The TCR comes from a man aged 18-30 years in good health. DNA for the CDR3: TGTGCCAGCAGTCCTGACACCAACCAAGAGACCCAGTACTTC. Its translation: CASSPDTNQETQYF.